The source of this T cell receptor beta chain is a study of breast tumors, draining lymph nodes, adjacent tissues. One entry per CDR3 protein, called by TCRdb with MiXCR from the multiplex PCR reads. This table holds about 300,000 distinct CDR3 sequences, 30% found once. Details on this clonotype: Its antigen is not known.

The lymph nodes were axillary draining lymph nodes from breast cancer patients. Study-level points and caveats: Tumor repertoires ranked between lymph nodes and nontumor tissue in diversity, with V and J gene preferences. The lymph node origin of tumor T cells was framed as consistent with a hypothesis, not demonstrated. Findings are consistent with lymph node origin and intratumoral expansion of most tumor T cells. Compared with basal-like, luminal-like tumors shared significantly more repertoire with nontumor tissue.

After removal of 1 base from V and 2 bases from J, the junction contained 4 bases not matched to a gene. There are 16 residues in the CDR3. CDR1 is DFQATT and CDR2 is SNEGSKA in the germline V gene (reference sequence). The receptor was derived from a female donor with breast cancer. Some clones in this sample may be carry-over from other donors' samples. The source material was axillary lymph node tissue. This chain links TRBV20-1 with TRBJ1-4; 10 bases align to TRBD1. DNA of the CDR3: TGCAGTGCTAGAGGGATGACAGGGGGCACTAATGAAAAACTGTTTTTT. Its protein product is CSARGMTGGTNEKLFF.